A single TCR beta chain is shown here with its context. This clonotype was found a few times. The target of this receptor is not known. No qualities accompany the bases; no much larger clone lies one base away. In light of the paper, this sample's time point label describes: late sampling 161 to 241 days after vaccination in three convalescent patients. The treatment or condition label corresponds to: approximately nine-day PBMC culture with coronavirus spike peptide pools or control peptides (ViraFEST assay). The ViraFEST assay, used in the study, expanded antigen-specific T cells with peptide pools and then identified the expanded clonotypes through TCR sequencing. The positive SARS-CoV-2 PCR tests of the convalescent patients were dated from March to December 2020, before the Alpha, Beta and Delta variants emerged in the United States. PBMCs were cultured at about 2 million per well in IMDM supplemented with approximately 5% human AB serum and about 10 IU/ml IL-2, with about 10 ug/ml peptide pools added. On days 3 and 7, half of the culture medium was replaced with fresh IL-2-containing medium. After around 11 days of culture, CD4+ T cells were isolated by negative selection using the EasySep CD4+ T cell isolation kit. Ficoll-Paque Plus gradient centrifugation was used to isolate PBMCs from whole blood, and the isolated PBMCs were then either used fresh or cryopreserved at -140C. Culture conditions were generally each tested in triplicate wells.

The sample is drawn from a study of vaccination and CD4 T cells after COVID-19 (dated by TCRdb to 2021 to 2024). Regarding the research as a whole: Convalescent patients had a positive SARS-CoV-2 result on nasal swab PCR, and of these patients, several had mild disease and one had severe disease. In the convalescent cohort there were six males and four females, among whom were two Hispanic individuals, seven Caucasians, two Asians and one multiracial person. Two doses of either the Pfizer-BioNTech BNT162b2 vaccine (n=8) or the Moderna mRNA-1273 vaccine (n=2) were administered to participants. Post-COVID blood samples were collected from convalescent patients a median of around 100 days after diagnosis, with a range of roughly 35 to 161 days. Post-vaccine blood samples were obtained a median of about 70 days after the second vaccine dose, with a range of about 13 to 250 days. For a few convalescent patients, samples were collected at an early post-vaccination timepoint (day 14) as well as at a late post-vaccination timepoint (days 161 to 241). The cultures were stimulated with overlapping spike peptide pools from SARS-CoV-2 and from the common cold coronaviruses HCoV-NL63, HCoV-OC43 and HCoV-229E. Control cultures used a CEFX viral epitope pool as positive control, an HIV-1 Nef peptide pool as negative control, or no peptide. In over 8 COVID-19 convalescent patients and a few infection-naive healthy vaccine recipients, researchers compared the spike-specific CD4+ TCR repertoire from before mRNA vaccination with the repertoire from after.

What the authors observed across the whole study: Among the post-vaccine SARS-CoV-2-reactive clones in convalescent patients, a median around 90% showed up only after vaccination, which suggests vaccine-specific priming. Although the median number of SARS-CoV-2-reactive clonotypes went up from roughly 19 after infection to 35 to 40 after vaccination, the increase was not significant. Of the vaccine-specific clones found in convalescent patients, nearly all (304 of 307) were mono-reactive for SARS-CoV-2 spike instead of being cross-reactive with common cold coronaviruses. Only a relatively small number of convalescent patients were included in the study, and early timepoints following natural infection were not analyzed.

Libraries were prepared through PCR. DNA from cultured CD4+ T cells underwent TCR sequencing with the Oncomine TCR Beta short-read assay at the Johns Hopkins FTIC core. The QIAamp micro DNA kit was used to extract genomic DNA from the cultured CD4+ T cells. Oncomine TCR Beta libraries from cultured CD4+ T cells were pooled using unique dual indexes and sequenced on an Illumina iSeq 100. The published analysis was carried out like this. Non-productive sequences were removed, and CDR3s not starting with C, not ending with F or W, or shorter than 7 amino acids were discarded. The MANAFEST web application was used to identify antigen-specific clonotypes by comparing peptide-stimulated wells against reference wells and other culture wells. For a clone to be called positive, the clone needed an FDR below 0.05, an odds ratio above 5, and a productive frequency above 0.1% in at least two of three replicate wells. A clonotype counted as cross-reactive if it showed significant expansion both in the SARS-CoV-2 spike wells and in at least one common cold coronavirus spike condition. Using R version 3.6.1, CDR3 homology was evaluated through Levenshtein distances (stringdist) along with unrooted phylogenetic trees (ape). TCRdb reworked the public reads: Q25 trimming with fastp, MiXCR clone assembly, productive beta chains retained. Every distinct CDR3 protein forms one entry, paired with its most common genes and DNA. TCRdb's processing, not the authors', yielded these V and J calls. For this sample there are approximately 20,000 distinct CDR3 sequences; about 43% appear just once. More than 10% of the sample comes from the top ten.

CDR1 and CDR2 are read off the germline V gene (reference sequence) as LNHNV and YYDKDF. From the cysteine through the phenylalanine, the CDR3 covers 12 amino acids. The entry retains the CDR3 DNA only, 36 bases that are in frame from base 1. Trimming removed 1 base from V and 12 bases from J, leaving 12 bases between the germline ends. The TCR sequence derives from a human donor who had recovered from COVID-19. The specimen comprised CD4+ T cells from blood, cultured in vitro, sampled about 7 months after SARS-CoV-2 vaccination. The rearrangement combines TRBV15 with TRBJ1-1; no D gene can be assigned with confidence. CDR3 region: CATSRGPDLPFF. The bases read TGTGCCACCAGCAGAGGCCCTGACCTCCCTTTCTTT.